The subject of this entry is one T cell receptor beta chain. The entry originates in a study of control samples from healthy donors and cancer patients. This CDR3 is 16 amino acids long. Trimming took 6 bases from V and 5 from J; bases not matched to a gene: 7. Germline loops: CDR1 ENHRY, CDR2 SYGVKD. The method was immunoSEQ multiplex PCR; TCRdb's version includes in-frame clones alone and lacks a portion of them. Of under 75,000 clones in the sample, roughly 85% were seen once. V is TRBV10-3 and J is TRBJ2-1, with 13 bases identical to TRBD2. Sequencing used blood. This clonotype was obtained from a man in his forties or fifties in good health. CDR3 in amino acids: CAISDRTSGRDNEQFF. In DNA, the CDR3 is TGTGCCATCAGCGACCGGACTAGCGGGAGAGACAATGAGCAGTTCTTC.